This record concerns one T cell receptor (beta chain) sequence. Its target is unknown. The data were taken from a study of cytomegalovirus exposure and HLA in healthy donors. At the level of the study: As an earlier analysis found, about 190 million T cells yielded about 120 million unique TCR beta sequences. Overall study results and limits: Researchers counted around 160 TCR beta chains as cytomegalovirus-associated. Per a later analysis, 15,000 to 20,000 TCR beta sequences showed association with HLA alleles at 0.05 false discovery rate.

CDR1 and CDR2 (germline): SGHNT, YYREEE (reference sequence). V was clipped by 3 bases and J by 0 bases; unmatched bases: 7. The CDR3 covers 16 residues. PCR used 60 Vbeta primers and 13 Jbeta primers. Clones were sequenced by immunoSEQ multiplex PCR, and TCRdb holds only the in-frame ones, with some missing. Of about 170,000 clones in the sample, about 73% were seen once. This TCR came from a woman in her fifties or sixties in good health and CMV-seropositive. The rearrangement links TRBV5-4 to TRBJ2-3; 7 bases are shared with TRBD1. The sequenced material came from PBMCs. The CDR3 DNA reads as TGTGCCAGCAGCTCCCGGACAGGTCTGAGCACAGATACGCAGTATTTT. Its protein product is CASSSRTGLSTDTQYF.